Below, 28 T cell receptor beta chains from the same sample are listed, as sequenced in a study of blood T cells in healthy people across ages. The authors ran a second PCR of about 6 to 12 cycles using a sample-barcoded 5' primer and a J-beta primer mix. TCRdb independently ran MiXCR on the 5' RACE reads; one entry per CDR3 protein. Here the sample spans hundreds of thousands of distinct CDR3 sequences, approximately 44% being singletons. The source material was blood. All receptors come from a man between 60 and 75 years old in good health.

The CDR3 nucleotides are TGCGCCAGCAGCACTGGACAGGGTAGATCCTACAATGAGCAGTACTTC. Its translation is CASSTGQGRSYNEQYF. This chain links TRBV5-1 with TRBJ2-1; 8 bases match TRBD1. Matching the DNA end better, TRBJ2-7 makes the J call doubtful. There are 16 residues in the CDR3. CDR1 and CDR2 from the germline V gene are SGHRS and YFSETQ.

This chain links TRBV30 with TRBJ1-1; no reliable D call. The CDR3 extends over 14 amino acids. V lost 0 bases to trimming and J lost 7 bases, with 15 bases between them. In germline, CDR1 is GTSNPN, CDR2 SVGIG (reference sequence). The CDR3 sequence is CAWSVSIRTNEAFF. Here the CDR3 DNA reads TGTGCCTGGAGTGTATCAATAAGGACGAATGAAGCTTTCTTT.

The chain has TRBV20-1 and TRBJ2-7, with 13 nucleotides matching TRBD2. The CDR3 consists of 15 residues. Germline V gene lookup returns CDR1 DFQATT and CDR2 SNEGSKA (reference sequence). Germline trimming cut 6 bases from V and 2 bases from J; bases unmatched to any gene: 7. CDR3 DNA sequence: TGCAGTGCGAGGACTAGCGGGGGCCCTCCCTACGAGCAGTACTTC. Translation gives CSARTSGGPPYEQYF.

The chain couples TRBV3-1 to TRBJ2-4, with 7 bases identical to TRBD1. The germline V gene has CDR1 LGHDT and CDR2 YNNKEL (reference sequence). Trimming removed 5 bases from V and 4 bases from J; junction bases left unmatched: 11. This CDR3 is built from 16 residues. CDR3 sequence (DNA): TGTGCCAGCAGCTGGCAACCCGGGACAGCTAAAAACATTCAGTACTTC. Translation gives CASSWQPGTAKNIQYF. Full variable domain (outside the CDR3, taken from reference TRBV3-1 and TRBJ2-4): DTAVSQTPKYLVTQMGNDKSIKCEQNLGHDTMYWYKQDSKKFLKIMFSYNNKELIINETVPNRFSPKSPDKAHLNLHINSLELGDSAVYFCASSWQPGTAKNIQYFGAGTRLSVL.

The V call is TRBV2, the J call TRBJ1-6; D ambiguous. Looked up from germline, CDR1 is SNHLY and CDR2 is FYNNEI. V lost 6 bases to trimming and J lost 10 bases, with 10 bases between them. The CDR3 extends over 12 amino acids. The CDR3 spells CASREGGSPLHF. The CDR3 bases are TGTGCCAGCAGAGAGGGTGGATCACCCCTCCACTTT.

This clonotype was observed a handful of times. The rearrangement uses TRBV5-5 and TRBJ2-7; D gene unclear. Germline V gene sequence: CDR1 SGHKS, CDR2 YYEKEE (reference sequence). The CDR3 runs 14 residues. The V end was cut by 4 bases, the J end by 3 bases, with 14 bases between. The CDR3 loop reads CASSPDPTFYEQYF. The DNA for the CDR3 is TGTGCCAGCAGCCCGGACCCCACCTTCTACGAGCAGTACTTC.

V is TRBV5-1 and J is TRBJ2-1; TRBD1 aligns across 7 bases. The CDR3 has 14 amino acids. J was trimmed by 14 bases and V by 4 bases; bases with no gene match: 15. Germline lookup yields CDR1 SGHRS and CDR2 YFSETQ. In nucleotides, the CDR3 is TGCGCCAGCAGCGTGGGGACAGCCCAACAGCAGAAGTTCTTC. This sequence encodes CASSVGTAQQQKFF. Together with reference TRBV5-1 and TRBJ2-1, the CDR3 gives the full variable domain: KAGVTQTPRYLIKTRGQQVTLSCSPISGHRSVSWYQQTPGQGLQFLFEYFSETQRNKGNFPGRFSGRQFSNSRSEMNVSTLELGDSALYLCASSVGTAQQQKFFGPGTRLTVL.

The V and J genes are TRBV3-1 and TRBJ1-2; 7 bases line up with TRBD1. V lost 6 bases to trimming and J lost 3 bases; unmatched junction nucleotides: 4. Looked up from germline, CDR1 is LGHDT and CDR2 is YNNKEL (reference sequence). This CDR3 region has 13 residues. CDR3 DNA: TGTGCCAGCAGTTCTACAGGGGACTATGGCTACACCTTC. It is translated as CASSSTGDYGYTF.

The chain couples TRBV27 to TRBJ2-7, with 7 bases that match TRBD1. The V and J ends lost 5 bases and 5 bases, in that order; junction bases with no gene match: 9. The CDR3 sequence is 14 residues long. Germline V lookup: CDR1 MNHEY, CDR2 SMNVEV (reference sequence). CDR3 bases: TGTGCCAGCAGTGTTGACAGGGACGCGGACGAGCAGTACTTC. This gives the protein CASSVDRDADEQYF.

This clonotype has a handful of counts. This chain's CDR3 is CASSARSGVKANEQFF. The CDR3 DNA reads as TGTGCCAGCAGCGCGCGTAGCGGGGTAAAGGCCAATGAGCAGTTCTTC. The J gene is TRBJ2-1, the V gene TRBV7-2, with TRBD2 matching over 8 bases. V trimming: 5 bases; J trimming: 6 bases; junction bases outside the gene matches: 12. This CDR3 has 16 amino acids. In germline, CDR1 is SGHTA, CDR2 FQGNSA.

This chain uses TRBV20-1 with TRBJ2-6, with D uncertain. The CDR3 has 15 amino acids. The germline gives CDR1 DFQATT, CDR2 SNEGSKA (reference sequence). V lost 1 base and J lost 2, with 9 bases in between. The CDR3 coding sequence is TGCAGTGCTAGAGCCCCCCCTGCTGGGGCCAACGTCCTGACTTTC. Its protein product is CSARAPPAGANVLTF.

This clonotype was detected only a few times. J is TRBJ2-1 and V is TRBV7-2, with D perhaps matching TRBD1 or TRBD2 (7 bases each). Trimming pared 3 bases from V and 9 bases from J, leaving 15 bases between. Germline CDR1 is SGHTA and CDR2 is FQGNSA. This CDR3 is built from 14 residues. CDR3 nucleotides: TGTGCCAGCAGCTTCGTGACAGGGACTACTGAGCAGTTCTTC. Its protein is CASSFVTGTTEQFF.

The chain couples TRBV5-1 to TRBJ1-1; D unresolved. Trimming cost V 0 bases and J 8 bases, with 17 bases left between them. Per the germline V gene, CDR1 is SGHRS and CDR2 is YFSETQ. There are 15 residues in the CDR3. For the CDR3, the DNA is TGCGCCAGCAGCTTGGATCTGGGTAGGACCCGCGAAGCTTTCTTT. Its protein product is CASSLDLGRTREAFF.

This clonotype was counted a few times. The chain uses TRBV4-3 and TRBJ2-7; 8 bases line up with TRBD2. This CDR3 region has 16 residues. Looked up from germline, CDR1 is LGHNA and CDR2 is YSLEER. J was trimmed by 4 bases and V by 1 base; bases with no gene match: 9. The CDR3 sequence is CASSQALSGGTYEQYF. The DNA of the CDR3 is TGCGCCAGCAGCCAAGCATTGAGCGGGGGAACATACGAGCAGTACTTC.

Comment on this clonotype: Since a much larger clone is just one base distant, this may be a read error. V gene TRBV6-2 or TRBV6-3 combines with J gene TRBJ1-2; D might be TRBD1 (6 bases). CDR3 length: 13 residues. V lost 8 bases and J lost 2, with 12 bases in between. Looked up from germline, CDR1 is MNHEY and CDR2 is SVGEGT. CDR3 nucleotide sequence: TGTGCCAGCGGTTGGACAGACAACTATGGCTACACCTTC. Its translation: CASGWTDNYGYTF.

This chain uses TRBV10-3 with TRBJ1-1, with TRBD1 identical over 7 bases. V lost 2 bases to trimming and J lost 4 bases; unmatched junction nucleotides: 7. The CDR3 totals 15 residues. CDR1 is ENHRY, CDR2 SYGVKD, per germline. CDR3 sequence reads: CAISEIEGARTEAFF. CDR3 nucleotides: TGTGCCATCAGTGAGATAGAGGGGGCACGCACTGAAGCTTTCTTT.

The chain links TRBV5-1 to TRBJ2-3, with 8 bases that match TRBD2. Trimming at V came to 3 bases and at J to 4 bases, leaving 13 bases not matched to a gene. The germline gives CDR1 SGHRS, CDR2 YFSETQ. The CDR3 length is 17 residues. The CDR3 DNA sequence: TGCGCCAGCAGCTCAGTACCCGGGAGGGGAGGAGCAGATACGCAGTATTTT. Amino acid sequence: CASSSVPGRGGADTQYF.

For this clonotype: A read error may account for a junction end that differs from germline. The chain carries TRBV3-1 and TRBJ2-4, with 16 bases aligning to TRBD2. CDR3 size: 19 residues. Germline CDR1 is LGHDT and CDR2 is YNNKEL (reference sequence). The CDR3 loop is CASSPGTSGGAWAKNIQYF. CDR3 coding DNA: TGTGCCAGTAGCCCCGGGACTAGCGGGGGGGCCTGGGCCAAAAACATTCAGTACTTC.

The CDR3 coding sequence is TGCGCCAGCAGCCAAGATACGGCGGGCAGGGGGGCCAATCAGCCCCAGCATTTT. Translation gives CASSQDTAGRGANQPQHF. This chain joins TRBV4-3 and TRBJ1-5; TRBD1 matches 7 bases. Germline CDR1 LGHNA, CDR2 YSLEER. The length of the CDR3 is 18 residues. Trimming at V came to 0 bases and at J to 3 bases, leaving 11 bases not matched to a gene.

This chain uses TRBV7-8 with TRBJ1-6, with 8 bases that match TRBD1. Germline-derived CDR1 and CDR2 are SGHVS and FQNEAQ. There are 14 residues in the CDR3. The V gene end was trimmed by 6 bases and the J gene end by 11 bases; junction bases not matched to a gene: 9. CDR3 residues: CASRPGTGPTPLHF. In nucleotides, the CDR3 is TGTGCCAGCAGGCCAGGGACAGGCCCTACACCCCTCCACTTT.

This sequence joins TRBV6-6 and TRBJ1-4; D not resolved. V lost 5 bases and J 5 bases, leaving 9 bases between the germline ends. The CDR3 has 13 residues. From germline, CDR1 is MNHNY and CDR2 SVGAGI (reference sequence). This chain's CDR3 is CASSPVKNEKLFF. The CDR3 DNA is TGTGCCAGCAGTCCCGTCAAAAATGAAAAACTGTTTTTT.

For this clonotype: A junction end diverges from the germline sequence, so it may reflect a read error. The gene calls are TRBV3-1 and TRBJ2-5; D is unclear. The J call may be wrong; the DNA end is better matched by TRBJ2-7. This CDR3 comprises 17 residues. The germline V gene has CDR1 LGHDT and CDR2 YNNKEL (reference sequence). CDR3 residues: CASSQVPRTGPSSEQYF. As DNA, the CDR3 is TGTGCCAGCAGCCAAGTACCCCGGACCGGGCCGTCCTCCGAGCAGTACTTC.

This rearrangement joins TRBV15 to TRBJ2-3; D remains unclear. The germline CDR1 and CDR2 sequences are LNHNV and YYDKDF (reference sequence). CDR3 length equals 15 residues. Between the trimmed V and J ends, which lost 7 bases and 0 bases, there was a span of 14 bases. CDR3 DNA sequence: TGTGCCACCAAAGGCGGTTCGACTAGCACAGATACGCAGTATTTT. As protein: CATKGGSTSTDTQYF.

In its sample, this clonotype was seen a few times. A read error may account for a junction end that differs from germline. The chain carries TRBV4-3 and TRBJ1-1; no reliable D call. The germline CDR1 and CDR2 sequences are LGHNA and YSLEER. The CDR3 loop spans 13 amino acids. CDR3: CASSKDTDTEAFF. DNA for the CDR3: TGCGCCAGCAGCAAAGACACGGACACTGAAGCTTTCTTT.

The chain joins TRBV12-3 or TRBV12-4 to TRBJ2-3; weak D call: TRBD2 (5 bases). V was pared by 6 bases and J by 5 bases, with 6 bases between. The CDR3 is 11 amino acids. Here the CDR3 DNA reads TGTGCCAGCAGGGGGAGAGATACGCAGTATTTT. Translated, it gives CASRGRDTQYF.

In its sample, this clonotype was seen a few times. The rearrangement links TRBV12-5 to TRBJ2-3; 9 bases align to TRBD1. Germline V gene sequence: CDR1 LGHNT, CDR2 FRNRAP. Trimming at V came to 5 bases and at J to 0 bases, leaving 3 bases not matched to a gene. The CDR3 consists of 15 residues. The CDR3 bases are TGTGCTAGTGGTCGCGGGACAGGGAGCACAGATACGCAGTATTTT. Amino acid sequence: CASGRGTGSTDTQYF.

This clonotype was detected many times. The V call is TRBV20-1, the J call TRBJ2-3; D is uncertain. V dropped 2 bases and J dropped 4 bases, with 4 bases sitting between them. This CDR3 has 11 amino acids. Germline V gives CDR1 DFQATT, CDR2 SNEGSKA (reference sequence). CDR3 sequence reads: CSARSADTQYF. CDR3 coding DNA: TGCAGTGCTAGATCGGCAGATACGCAGTATTTT.

V and J are TRBV9 and TRBJ2-1, with 10 bases fitting TRBD1. The CDR3 runs to 16 residues. Per germline, CDR1 SGDLS and CDR2 YYNGEE. Trimming at V came to 4 bases and at J to 3 bases, leaving 7 bases not matched to a gene. CDR3 nucleotide sequence: TGTGCCAGCAGCAAACCGGGACAGGGGATCTACAATGAGCAGTTCTTC. It is translated as CASSKPGQGIYNEQFF.